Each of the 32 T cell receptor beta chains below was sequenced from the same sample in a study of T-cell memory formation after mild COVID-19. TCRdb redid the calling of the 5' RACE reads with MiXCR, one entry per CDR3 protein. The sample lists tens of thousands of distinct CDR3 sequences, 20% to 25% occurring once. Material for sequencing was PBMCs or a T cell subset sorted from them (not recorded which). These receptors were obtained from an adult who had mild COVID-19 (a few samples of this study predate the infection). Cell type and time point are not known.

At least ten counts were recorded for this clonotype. CDR3 loop: CASSATGTGGGWGTEAFF. The CDR3 nucleotides are TGTGCCAGCAGCGCGACCGGGACAGGGGGCGGTTGGGGTACTGAAGCTTTCTTT. The V call is TRBV9, the J call TRBJ1-1; 12 nucleotides align to TRBD1. The V and J ends lost 3 bases and 5 bases, in that order; junction bases with no gene match: 14. CDR1 SGDLS and CDR2 YYNGEE come from the germline V gene. The CDR3 loop spans 18 amino acids.

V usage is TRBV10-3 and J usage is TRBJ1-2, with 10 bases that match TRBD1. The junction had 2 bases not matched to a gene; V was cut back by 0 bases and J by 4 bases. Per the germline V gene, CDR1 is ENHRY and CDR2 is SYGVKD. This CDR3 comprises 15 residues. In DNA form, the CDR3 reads TGTGCCATCAGTGAGTCGACAGGGGGCGGCTATGGCTACACCTTC. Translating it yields CAISESTGGGYGYTF.

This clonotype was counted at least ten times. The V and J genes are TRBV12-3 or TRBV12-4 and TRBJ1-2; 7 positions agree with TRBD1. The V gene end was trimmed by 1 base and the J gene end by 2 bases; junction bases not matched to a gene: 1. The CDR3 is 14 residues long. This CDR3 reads CASSLGQGNYGYTF. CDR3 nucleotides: TGTGCCAGCAGTTTAGGACAGGGAAACTATGGCTACACCTTC.

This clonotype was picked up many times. The DNA of the CDR3 is TGTGCCAGCAGCCTAACGACGGGGGGCGAGCAGTACTTC. As protein: CASSLTTGGEQYF. The rearrangement uses TRBV7-9 and TRBJ2-7; 7 bases are a match to TRBD2. V lost 5 bases, J lost 6 bases, and 7 bases stayed unmatched. The length of the CDR3 is 13 residues. Germline V CDR1 and CDR2: SEHNR, FQNEAQ (reference sequence).

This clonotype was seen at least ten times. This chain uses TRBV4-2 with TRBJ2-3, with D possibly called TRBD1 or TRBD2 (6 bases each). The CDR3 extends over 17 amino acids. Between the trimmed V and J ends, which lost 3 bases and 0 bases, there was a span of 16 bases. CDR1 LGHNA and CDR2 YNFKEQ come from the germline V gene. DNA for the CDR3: TGTGCCAGCAGCCAGAGGGGGACTTCGACTAGCACAGATACGCAGTATTTT. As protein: CASSQRGTSTSTDTQYF.

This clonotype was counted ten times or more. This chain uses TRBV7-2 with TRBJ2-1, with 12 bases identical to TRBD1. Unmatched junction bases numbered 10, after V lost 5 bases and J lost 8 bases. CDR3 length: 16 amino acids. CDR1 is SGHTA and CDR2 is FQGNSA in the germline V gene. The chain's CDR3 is CASSRAVGQGAYEQFF. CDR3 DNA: TGTGCCAGCAGCCGAGCAGTGGGACAGGGGGCCTATGAGCAGTTCTTC.

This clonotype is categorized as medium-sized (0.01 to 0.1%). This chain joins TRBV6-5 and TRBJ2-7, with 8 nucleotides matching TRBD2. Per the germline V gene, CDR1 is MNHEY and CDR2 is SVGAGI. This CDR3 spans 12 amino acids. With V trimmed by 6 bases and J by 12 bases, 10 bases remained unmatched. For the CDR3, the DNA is TGTGCCAGCAGCGGGGGGGGTACGAGGTTGTACTTC. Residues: CASSGGGTRLYF.

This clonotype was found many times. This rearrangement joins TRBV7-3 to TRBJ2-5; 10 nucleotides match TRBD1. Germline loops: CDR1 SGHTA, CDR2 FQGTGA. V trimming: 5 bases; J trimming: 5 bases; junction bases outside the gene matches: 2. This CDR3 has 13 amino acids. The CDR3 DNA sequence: TGTGCCAGCAGCCGGGGACAGGGGGAGACCCAGTACTTC. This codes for CASSRGQGETQYF.

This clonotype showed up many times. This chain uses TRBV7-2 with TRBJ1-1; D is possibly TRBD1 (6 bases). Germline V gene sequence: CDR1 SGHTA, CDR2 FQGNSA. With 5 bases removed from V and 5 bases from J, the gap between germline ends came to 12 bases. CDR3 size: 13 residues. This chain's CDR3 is CASSRGAPTEAFF. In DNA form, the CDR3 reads TGTGCCAGCAGCCGGGGGGCGCCGACTGAAGCTTTCTTT.

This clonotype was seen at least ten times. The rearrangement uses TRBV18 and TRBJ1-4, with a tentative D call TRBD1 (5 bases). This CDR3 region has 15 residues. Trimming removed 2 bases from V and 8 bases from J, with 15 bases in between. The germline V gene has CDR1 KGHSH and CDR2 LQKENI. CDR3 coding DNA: TGTGCCAGCTCACCAACCAATGGGGGTTACGAAAAACTGTTTTTT. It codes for CASSPTNGGYEKLFF. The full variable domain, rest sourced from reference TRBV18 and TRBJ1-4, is NAGVMQNPRHLVRRRGQEARLRCSPMKGHSHVYWYRQLPEEGLKFMVYLQKENIIDESGMPKERFSAEFPKEGPSILRIQQVVRGDSAAYFCASSPTNGGYEKLFFGSGTQLSVL.

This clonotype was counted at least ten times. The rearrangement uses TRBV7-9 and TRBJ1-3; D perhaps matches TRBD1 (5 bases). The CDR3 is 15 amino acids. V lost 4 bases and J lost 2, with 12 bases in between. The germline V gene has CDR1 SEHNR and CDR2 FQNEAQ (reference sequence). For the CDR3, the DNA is TGTGCCAGCAGCTCGGGACGGATCCCTGGAAACACCATATATTTT. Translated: CASSSGRIPGNTIYF.

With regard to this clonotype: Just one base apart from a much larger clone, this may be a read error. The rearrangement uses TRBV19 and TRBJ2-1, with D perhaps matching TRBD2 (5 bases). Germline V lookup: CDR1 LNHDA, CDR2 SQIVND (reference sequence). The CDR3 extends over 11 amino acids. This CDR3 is CARSKRDEQFF. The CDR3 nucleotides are TGTGCCAGGAGTAAGAGGGATGAGCAGTTCTTC.

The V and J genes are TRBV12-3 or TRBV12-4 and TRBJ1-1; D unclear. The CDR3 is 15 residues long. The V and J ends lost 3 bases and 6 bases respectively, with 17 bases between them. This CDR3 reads CASSFEFSGVSEAFF. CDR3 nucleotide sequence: TGTGCCAGCAGTTTTGAATTTTCGGGTGTCTCTGAAGCTTTCTTT.

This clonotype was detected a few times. CDR3 DNA: TGTGCCTGGAGTGGGTCCCGAGGGGCTCTGGCTAATGAAAAACTGTTTTTT. Amino acid sequence: CAWSGSRGALANEKLFF. This chain uses TRBV30 with TRBJ1-4; maybe TRBD1 (5 bases). The germline CDR1 and CDR2 sequences are GTSNPN and SVGIG (reference sequence). Trimming took off 1 base at V and 3 bases at J, with 18 bases between the two ends. This CDR3 is 17 amino acids long.

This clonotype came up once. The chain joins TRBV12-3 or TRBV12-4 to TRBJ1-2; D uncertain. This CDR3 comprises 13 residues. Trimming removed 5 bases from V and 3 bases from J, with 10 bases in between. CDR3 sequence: CASSLSRDYGYTF. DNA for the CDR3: TGTGCCAGCAGTCTCAGTCGAGACTATGGCTACACCTTC.

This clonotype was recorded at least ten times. The CDR3, as DNA: TGTGCCAGCAGTTACTCGAGTATCCCTACTGGAGAGGTGCAGTTCTTC. This translates into CASSYSSIPTGEVQFF. This chain links TRBV6-7 with TRBJ2-1; D is ambiguous. TRBV6-7 is marked as an open reading frame, function uncertain. This CDR3 comprises 16 residues. The V end was cut by 0 bases, the J end by 12 bases, with 21 bases between.

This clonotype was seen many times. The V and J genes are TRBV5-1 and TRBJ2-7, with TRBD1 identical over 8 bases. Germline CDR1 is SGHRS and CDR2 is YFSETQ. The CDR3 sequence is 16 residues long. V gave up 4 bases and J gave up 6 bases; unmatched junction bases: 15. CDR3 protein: CASSPDRAVNEGEQYF. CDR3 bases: TGCGCCAGCAGCCCGGACAGGGCAGTAAATGAAGGCGAGCAGTACTTC. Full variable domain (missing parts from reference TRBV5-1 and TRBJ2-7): KAGVTQTPRYLIKTRGQQVTLSCSPISGHRSVSWYQQTPGQGLQFLFEYFSETQRNKGNFPGRFSGRQFSNSRSEMNVSTLELGDSALYLCASSPDRAVNEGEQYFGPGTRLTVT.

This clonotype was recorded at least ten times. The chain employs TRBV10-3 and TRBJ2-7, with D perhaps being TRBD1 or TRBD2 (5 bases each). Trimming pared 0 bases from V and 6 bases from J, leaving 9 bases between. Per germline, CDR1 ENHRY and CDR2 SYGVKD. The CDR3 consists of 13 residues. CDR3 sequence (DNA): TGTGCCATCAGTGAGTCGGGGGTACGCGAGCAGTACTTC. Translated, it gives CAISESGVREQYF.

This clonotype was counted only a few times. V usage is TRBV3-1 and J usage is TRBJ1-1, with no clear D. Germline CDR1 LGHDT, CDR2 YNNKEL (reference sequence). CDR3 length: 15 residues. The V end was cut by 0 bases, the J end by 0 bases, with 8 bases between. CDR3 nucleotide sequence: TGTGCCAGCAGCCAAGAACCAGGCGTGAACACTGAAGCTTTCTTT. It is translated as CASSQEPGVNTEAFF. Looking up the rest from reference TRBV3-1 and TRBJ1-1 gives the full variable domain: DTAVSQTPKYLVTQMGNDKSIKCEQNLGHDTMYWYKQDSKKFLKIMFSYNNKELIINETVPNRFSPKSPDKAHLNLHINSLELGDSAVYFCASSQEPGVNTEAFFGQGTRLTVV.

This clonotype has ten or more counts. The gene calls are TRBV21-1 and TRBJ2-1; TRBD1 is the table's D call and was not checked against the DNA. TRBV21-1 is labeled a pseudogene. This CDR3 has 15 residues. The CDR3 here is CASSNPKQGYNEQFF. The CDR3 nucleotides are TGTGCCAGCAGCAATCCCAAACAGGGCTACAATGAGCAGTTCTTC.

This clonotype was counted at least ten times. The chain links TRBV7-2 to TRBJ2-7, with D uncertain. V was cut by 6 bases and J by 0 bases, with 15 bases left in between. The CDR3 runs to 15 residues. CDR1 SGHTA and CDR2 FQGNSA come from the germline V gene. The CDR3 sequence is CASSYAHGYSYEQYF. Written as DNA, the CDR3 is TGTGCCAGCAGTTATGCCCACGGGTACTCCTACGAGCAGTACTTC.

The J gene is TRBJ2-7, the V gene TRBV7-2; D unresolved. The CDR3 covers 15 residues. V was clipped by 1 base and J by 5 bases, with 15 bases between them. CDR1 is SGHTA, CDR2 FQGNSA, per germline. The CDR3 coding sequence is TGTGCCAGCAGCTTAGTAGCCAACAGTCCCCACGAGCAGTACTTC. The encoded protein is CASSLVANSPHEQYF.

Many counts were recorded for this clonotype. The CDR3 DNA reads as TGTGCCAGCAGCTTAAGCCGGGGCTCCTACAATGAGCAGTTCTTC. Its protein product is CASSLSRGSYNEQFF. V gene TRBV7-2 combines with J gene TRBJ2-1; D is perhaps TRBD2 (5 bases). The germline gives CDR1 SGHTA, CDR2 FQGNSA. V lost 2 bases and J 0 bases, leaving 8 bases between the germline ends. The CDR3 has 15 amino acids. The whole variable domain, filled in from reference TRBV7-2 and TRBJ2-1, reads GAGVSQSPSNKVTEKGKDVELRCDPISGHTALYWYRQSLGQGLEFLIYFQGNSAPDKSGLPSDRFSAERTGGSVSTLTIQRTQQEDSAVYLCASSLSRGSYNEQFFGPGTRLTVL.

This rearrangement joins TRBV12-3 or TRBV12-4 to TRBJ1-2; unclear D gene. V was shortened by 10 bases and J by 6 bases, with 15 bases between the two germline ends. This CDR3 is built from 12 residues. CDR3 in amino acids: CATRRLGNGYTF. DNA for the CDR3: TGTGCCACCCGTCGACTGGGAAATGGCTACACCTTC.

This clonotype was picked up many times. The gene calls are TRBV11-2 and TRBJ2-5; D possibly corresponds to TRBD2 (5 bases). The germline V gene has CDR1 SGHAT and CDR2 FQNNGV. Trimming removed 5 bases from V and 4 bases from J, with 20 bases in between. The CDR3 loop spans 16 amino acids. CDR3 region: CASSTPEGLMGETQYF. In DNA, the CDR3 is TGTGCCAGCAGCACACCGGAAGGACTGATGGGAGAGACCCAGTACTTC.

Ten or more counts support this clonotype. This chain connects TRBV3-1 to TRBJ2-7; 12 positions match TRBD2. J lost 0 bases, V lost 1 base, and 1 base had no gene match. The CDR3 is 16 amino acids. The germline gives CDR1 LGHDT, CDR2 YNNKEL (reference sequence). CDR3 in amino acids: CASSQGTSGNSYEQYF. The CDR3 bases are TGTGCCAGCAGCCAAGGGACTAGCGGGAACTCCTACGAGCAGTACTTC.

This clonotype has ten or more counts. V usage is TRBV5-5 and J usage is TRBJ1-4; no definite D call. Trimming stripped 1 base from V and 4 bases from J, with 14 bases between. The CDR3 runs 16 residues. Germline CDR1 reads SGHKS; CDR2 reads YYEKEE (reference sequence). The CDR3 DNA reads TGTGCCAGCAGCTTGTATGGAGCTTCCGGTAATGAAAAACTGTTTTTT. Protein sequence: CASSLYGASGNEKLFF.

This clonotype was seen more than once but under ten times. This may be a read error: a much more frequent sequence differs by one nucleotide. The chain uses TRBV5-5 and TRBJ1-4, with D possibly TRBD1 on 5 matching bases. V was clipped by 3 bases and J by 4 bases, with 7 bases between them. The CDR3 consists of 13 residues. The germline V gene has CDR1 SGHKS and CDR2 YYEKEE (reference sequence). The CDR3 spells CASSWGINEKLFF. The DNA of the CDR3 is TGTGCCAGCAGCTGGGGGATTAATGAAAAACTGTTTTTT.

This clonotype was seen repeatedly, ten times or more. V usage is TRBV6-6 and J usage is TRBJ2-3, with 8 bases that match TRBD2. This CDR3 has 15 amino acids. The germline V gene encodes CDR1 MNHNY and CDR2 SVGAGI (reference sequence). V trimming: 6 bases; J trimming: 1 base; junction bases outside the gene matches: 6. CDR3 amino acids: CASSGLRGGTDTQYF. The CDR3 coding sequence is TGTGCCAGCAGCGGCTTGCGGGGGGGCACAGATACGCAGTATTTT.

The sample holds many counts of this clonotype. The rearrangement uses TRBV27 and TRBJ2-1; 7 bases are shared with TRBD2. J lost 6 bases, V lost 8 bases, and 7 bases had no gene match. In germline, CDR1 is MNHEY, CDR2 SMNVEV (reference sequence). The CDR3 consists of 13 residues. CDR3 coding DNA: TGTGCCAGCCCCGTCCGCGGGGGCAATGAGCAGTTCTTC. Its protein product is CASPVRGGNEQFF.

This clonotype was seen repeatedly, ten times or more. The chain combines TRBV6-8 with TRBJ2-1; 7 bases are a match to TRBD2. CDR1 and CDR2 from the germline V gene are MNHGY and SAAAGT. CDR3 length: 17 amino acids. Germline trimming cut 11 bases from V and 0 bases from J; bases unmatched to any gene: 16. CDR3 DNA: TGTGCCGCAGGAGACTGGAAGCGGGACGACTCCTACAATGAGCAGTTCTTC. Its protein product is CAAGDWKRDDSYNEQFF.

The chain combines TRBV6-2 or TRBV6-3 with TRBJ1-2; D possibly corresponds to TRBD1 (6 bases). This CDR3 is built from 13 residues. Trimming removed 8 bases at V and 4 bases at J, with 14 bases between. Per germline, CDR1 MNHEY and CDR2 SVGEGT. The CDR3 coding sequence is TGTGCCAGCGGGGGACACCAATTCTATGGCTACACCTTC. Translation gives CASGGHQFYGYTF.